Listed here is a single T cell receptor beta chain. Antigen unknown. This CDR3 is built from 15 residues. Germline CDR1 LGHNA, CDR2 YNFKEQ. Trimming took 2 bases from V and 4 from J; bases not matched to a gene: 5. TCRdb reanalysed the reads using MiXCR and keeps one entry per CDR3 protein. Of fewer than 950,000 distinct CDR3 sequences detected, less than 35% appear once; the ten largest clones hold 9.5% to 15%. The sample originates from a study of T cell repertoires in cytomegalovirus infection. Study background: CMV epitopes that were recently identified and HLA-C-restricted were used alongside well-studied HLA-B-restricted ones. Public signatures in TCR beta pointed to CMV infection and matching HLA type. Study-wide findings and caveats: Clonotypes of TCR beta that were HLA-C-restricted and CMV-specific dominated the ex vivo response. The study identified carriers of CMV plus the relevant HLA from cumulative public TCR beta family frequency.

The sequences come from cultured CD8+ T cells from PBMCs, collected from culture after CMV antigen stimulation. The TCR sequence derives from a human donor in good health (CMV status not recorded). Some clones in this sample may be carry-over from other donors' samples. The chain employs TRBV4-2 and TRBJ2-3; TRBD2 agrees at 8 bases. CDR3 residues: CASSQRSGGSDTQYF. The CDR3 DNA follows: TGTGCCAGCAGCCAAAGGAGCGGGGGTTCAGATACGCAGTATTTT.